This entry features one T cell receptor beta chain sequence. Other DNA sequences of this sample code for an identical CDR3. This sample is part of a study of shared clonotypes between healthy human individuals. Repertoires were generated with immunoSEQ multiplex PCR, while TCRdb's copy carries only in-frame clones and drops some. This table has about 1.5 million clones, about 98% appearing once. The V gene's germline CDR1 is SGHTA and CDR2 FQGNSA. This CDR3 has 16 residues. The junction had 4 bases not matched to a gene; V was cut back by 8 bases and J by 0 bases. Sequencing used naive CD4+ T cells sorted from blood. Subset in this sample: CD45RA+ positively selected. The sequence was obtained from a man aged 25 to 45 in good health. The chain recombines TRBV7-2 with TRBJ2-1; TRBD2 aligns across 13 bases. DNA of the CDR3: TGTGCCAGCTCAAGGACTAGCGGGAGCTCCTACAATGAGCAGTTCTTC. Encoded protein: CASSRTSGSSYNEQFF.